This TCR beta chain was identified in a study of blood T cell repertoires in COVID-19. Generated by immunoSEQ multiplex PCR, the TCRdb table keeps only in-frame clones and is missing some. Here the sample spans approximately 350,000 clones, 83% being singletons. Participant age was roughly 18 to 100 years, and participants resided in roughly 25 US areas. Two consecutive negative NP/OP PCR tests, clearance, or resolved symptoms defined Cohort 3 recovery. J was trimmed by 5 bases and V by 6 bases; bases with no gene match: 2. This CDR3 has 12 amino acids. Germline values: CDR1 MDHEN, CDR2 SYDVKM. This receptor was obtained from a woman between 45 and 60 years old who had recovered from COVID-19. Material for sequencing was PBMCs or T cells enriched from blood (not recorded which). The chain recombines TRBV28 with TRBJ1-1, with 8 nucleotides matching TRBD1. CDR3 region: CASSRGRTEAFF. The CDR3 coding sequence is TGTGCCAGCAGCAGGGGGCGAACTGAAGCTTTCTTT.